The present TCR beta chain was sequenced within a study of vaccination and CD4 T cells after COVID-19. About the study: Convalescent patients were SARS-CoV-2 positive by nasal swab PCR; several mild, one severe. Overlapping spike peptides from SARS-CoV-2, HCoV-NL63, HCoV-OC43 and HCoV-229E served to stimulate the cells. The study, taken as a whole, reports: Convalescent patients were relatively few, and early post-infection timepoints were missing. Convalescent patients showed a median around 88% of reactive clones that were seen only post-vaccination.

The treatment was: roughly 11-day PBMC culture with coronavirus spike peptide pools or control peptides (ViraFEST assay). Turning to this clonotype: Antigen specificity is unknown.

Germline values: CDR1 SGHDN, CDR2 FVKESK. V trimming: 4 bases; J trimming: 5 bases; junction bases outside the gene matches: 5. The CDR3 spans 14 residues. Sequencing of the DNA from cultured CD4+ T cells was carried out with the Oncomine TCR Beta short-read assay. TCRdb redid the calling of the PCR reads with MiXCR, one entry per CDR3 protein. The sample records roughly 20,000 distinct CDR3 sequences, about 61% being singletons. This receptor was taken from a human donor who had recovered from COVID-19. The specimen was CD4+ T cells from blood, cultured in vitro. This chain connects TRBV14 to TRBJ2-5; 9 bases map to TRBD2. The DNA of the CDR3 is TGTGCCAGCAGCCTAGCGGGAGTTACGGAGACCCAGTACTTC. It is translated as CASSLAGVTETQYF.